The following is a T cell receptor beta chain sequence with its context. Its antigen is not identified. These data originate in a study of metastatic and nonmetastatic thyroid tumors. Turning to the study itself: The comparison covered peripheral blood and tumor or nodule tissue in malignant and benign thyroid patients.

No patient received treatment before thyroid surgery. Study findings and constraints: Malignant thyroid tumors reportedly had TCR beta diversity that was significantly higher than in benign nodules, in blood and tumor.

How the authors handled the data: What underpinned the distant-metastasis classifier for papillary thyroid cancer was the set of CDR3 differences across clinicopathological groups. With MiXCR, TCRdb called clones anew from the PCR reads. These V and J calls derive from TCRdb rather than the authors' analysis. Of just over 20,000 clones detected, about a third appear once; the ten largest clones hold 29%. Germline CDR1 is MNHNS and CDR2 is SASEGT. V lost 4 bases, J lost 9 bases, and 2 bases stayed unmatched. The CDR3 covers 12 residues. The chain is built from TRBV6-1 and TRBJ2-1; 8 bases are a match to TRBD1. This receptor was identified in a female donor with papillary thyroid cancer or a benign thyroid nodule (not recorded which). Some clones in this sample may be carry-over from other donors' samples. Source material: tumor tissue. Written as DNA, the CDR3 is TGTGCCAGCAGTGCTGGACAGGGTGAGCAGTTCTTC. Translating it yields CASSAGQGEQFF.